This entry lists 20 T cell receptor beta chains sequenced from one sample in a study of Graves' ophthalmopathy and Graves' hyperthyroidism (dated by TCRdb to 2016 to 2019). Sequencer: Illumina HiSeq 2000. TCR beta CDR3 regions were amplified from RNA transcripts for repertoire sequencing. The first round was an RT-PCR using HTBI primers with the Qiagen OneStep RT-PCR kit, and this first round was followed by a second-round multiplex PCR, then size selection and purification. TCRdb reran the public reads through fastp at Q25 and MiXCR, keeping productive beta chains. Records with the same CDR3 protein are collapsed into one entry carrying the most frequent genes and DNA. The sample table contains more than 1,000,000 distinct CDR3 sequences; only one count was recorded for 35% to 40% of them. The ten largest clones take up around 10% of the sample. Specimen: peripheral blood or thyroid tissue (not recorded which). These TCRs come from an adult man with Graves' hyperthyroidism.

The sample holds many counts of this clonotype. V usage is TRBV14 and J usage is TRBJ1-2; no firm D call. This CDR3 is 13 amino acids long. The germline gives CDR1 SGHDN, CDR2 FVKESK. V lost 3 bases and J lost 2, with 7 bases in between. The CDR3 region is CASSHGRNYGYTF. The CDR3 DNA reads as TGTGCCAGCAGCCACGGCAGAAACTATGGCTACACCTTC.

Of note for this clonotype: A far larger clone is one base from this, pointing to a likely read error. The gene calls are TRBV7-8 and TRBJ2-7; possibly TRBD2 for D (5 bases). The CDR3 totals 13 residues. The germline gives CDR1 SGHVS, CDR2 FQNEAQ. The V gene lost 1 base and the J gene lost 4 bases, with 8 bases spanning the gap. CDR3 in amino acids: CASSLDTGYEQYF. DNA of the CDR3: TGTGCCAGCAGCTTAGACACGGGGTACGAGCAGTACTTC. Full variable domain (rest looked up from reference TRBV7-8 and TRBJ2-7): GAGVSQSPRYKVAKRGQDVALRCDPISGHVSLFWYQQALGQGPEFLTYFQNEAQLDKSGLPSDRFFAERPEGSVSTLKIQRTQQEDSAVYLCASSLDTGYEQYFGPGTRLTVT.

The V and J genes are TRBV29-1 and TRBJ2-7, with D perhaps being TRBD1 or TRBD2 (6 bases each). The CDR3 is 11 residues long. Germline-derived CDR1 and CDR2 are SQVTM and ANQGSEA. The ends were cut back, 6 bases at V and 11 bases at J, with 17 bases in the middle. CDR3 sequence reads: CSVQSGGGKYF. Here the CDR3 DNA reads TGCAGCGTCCAAAGCGGAGGGGGGAAGTACTTC.

In its sample, this clonotype was seen many times. This sequence joins TRBV7-8 and TRBJ2-7; 8 positions match TRBD2. J was trimmed by 0 bases and V by 1 base; bases with no gene match: 5. Germline V gene sequence: CDR1 SGHVS, CDR2 FQNEAQ. There are 16 residues in the CDR3. This CDR3 reads CASSLVPSGYSYEQYF. The CDR3 DNA reads as TGTGCCAGCAGCTTAGTTCCTAGCGGGTACTCCTACGAGCAGTACTTC.

V and J are TRBV11-2 and TRBJ1-2; D is uncertain. The germline V and J ends were trimmed by 0 bases and 4 bases, with 9 bases remaining between them. CDR1 and CDR2 (germline): SGHAT, FQNNGV. The CDR3 runs to 14 residues. CDR3: CASSLERDTYGYTF. Here the CDR3 DNA reads TGTGCCAGCAGCTTAGAGCGGGATACCTATGGCTACACCTTC.

In this sample, this clonotype turned up many times. The gene calls are TRBV9 and TRBJ2-5; the D is unclear. V lost 3 bases and J lost 5, with 8 bases in between. CDR1 SGDLS and CDR2 YYNGEE come from the germline V gene. The CDR3 sequence is 12 residues long. The CDR3 is CASSGLMETQYF. As DNA, the CDR3 is TGTGCCAGCAGCGGGCTTATGGAGACCCAGTACTTC.

There are many counts of this clonotype. This chain joins TRBV29-1 and TRBJ2-6; 10 bases are a match to TRBD1. The CDR3 length is 17 residues. Germline values: CDR1 SQVTM, CDR2 ANQGSEA. Losses at the gene ends were 1 base for V and 3 bases for J; bases not matched to a gene: 6. CDR3 sequence reads: CSVEGGDRGVGANVLTF. The CDR3 region has the DNA TGCAGCGTTGAAGGGGGGGACAGGGGTGTTGGGGCCAACGTCCTGACTTTC. Drawing the rest from reference TRBV29-1 and TRBJ2-6, the complete variable domain is SAVISQKPSRDICQRGTSLTIQCQVDSQVTMMFWYRQQPGQSLTLIATANQGSEATYESGFVIDKFPISRPNLTFSTLTVSNMSPEDSSIYLCSVEGGDRGVGANVLTFGAGSRLTVL.

This chain links TRBV5-1 with TRBJ1-5, with D perhaps matching TRBD1 (6 bases). Germline-derived CDR1 and CDR2 are SGHRS and YFSETQ. The CDR3 spans 14 residues. V lost 0 bases and J 6 bases, leaving 10 bases between the germline ends. The CDR3: CASSLEGVSQPQHF. CDR3 bases: TGCGCCAGCAGCTTGGAGGGGGTTAGTCAGCCCCAGCATTTT.

This clonotype was seen a handful of times. The gene calls are TRBV30 and TRBJ1-2, with 8 bases fitting TRBD1. V was clipped by 2 bases and J by 6 bases; unmatched bases: 8. The CDR3 spans 14 residues. Germline CDR1 is GTSNPN and CDR2 is SVGIG (reference sequence). The CDR3 protein is CAWSSTGVSDGYTF. CDR3 in DNA: TGTGCCTGGAGTTCGACAGGGGTTTCGGATGGCTACACCTTC.

This clonotype was observed a few times. Relative to the germline gene, one junction end is altered; a read error may explain this. The rearrangement joins TRBV5-5 to TRBJ1-1; 7 bases line up with TRBD1. The CDR3 contains 16 residues. Per the germline V gene, CDR1 is SGHKS and CDR2 is YYEKEE (reference sequence). Here the CDR3 DNA reads TGCGCCAGCAGCCAAGGACCAGGGGGGCGAAACACTGAAGCTTTCTTT. Its protein product is CASSQGPGGRNTEAFF.

Of note for this clonotype: Here the CDR3 omits its conserved ending phenylalanine or tryptophan, so a read error is the likely source. No DNA is shown, since the ends of the CDR3 on it are uncertain; the CDR3 is the one TCRdb lists. The chain joins TRBV6-4 to TRBJ1-4. Germline CDR1 and CDR2: MRHNA and SNTAGT. The CDR3 is 8 amino acids long, termini counted. The CDR3 region is CASSDSPY.

This clonotype was found a few times. This sequence joins TRBV5-1 and TRBJ2-7; D is possibly TRBD2 (6 bases). The V and J ends lost 0 bases and 2 bases respectively, with 15 bases between them. Germline CDR1 SGHRS, CDR2 YFSETQ. This CDR3 comprises 16 residues. The CDR3 sequence: CASSLAGGGWTYEQYF. The CDR3 DNA reads as TGCGCCAGCAGCTTGGCCGGGGGAGGCTGGACCTACGAGCAGTACTTC.

The chain combines TRBV10-3 with TRBJ2-5, with D tentatively TRBD1 or TRBD2 (5 bases each). Germline values: CDR1 ENHRY, CDR2 SYGVKD. The CDR3 totals 16 residues. With 3 bases removed from V and 2 bases from J, the gap between germline ends came to 16 bases. CDR3 sequence reads: CAISDWGLRGQETQYF. CDR3 nucleotide sequence: TGTGCCATCAGTGATTGGGGGTTACGCGGACAAGAGACCCAGTACTTC.

Many counts were recorded for this clonotype. The chain combines TRBV7-8 with TRBJ1-4; 8 bases fit TRBD1. V lost 5 bases, J lost 13 bases, and 15 bases stayed unmatched. Per the germline V gene, CDR1 is SGHVS and CDR2 is FQNEAQ. The CDR3 has 15 residues. The CDR3 loop is CASSPDRGADLTLFF. DNA of the CDR3: TGTGCCAGCAGCCCTGACAGGGGTGCCGATCTTACACTGTTTTTT. The whole variable domain, remainder taken from reference TRBV7-8 and TRBJ1-4, is GAGVSQSPRYKVAKRGQDVALRCDPISGHVSLFWYQQALGQGPEFLTYFQNEAQLDKSGLPSDRFFAERPEGSVSTLKIQRTQQEDSAVYLCASSPDRGADLTLFFGSGTQLSVL.

The chain joins TRBV29-1 to TRBJ1-2; 9 bases align to TRBD1. Germline trimming cut 4 bases from V and 12 bases from J; bases unmatched to any gene: 12. The CDR3 totals 13 residues. Germline values: CDR1 SQVTM, CDR2 ANQGSEA. DNA of the CDR3: TGCAGCGTTGCCGGGACAGGGAGCTCTGGAAACACCTTC. This encodes CSVAGTGSSGNTF.

There are a few counts of this clonotype. This rearrangement joins TRBV7-3 to TRBJ2-5; D is uncertain. Germline V lookup: CDR1 SGHTA, CDR2 FQGTGA. CDR3 length: 15 residues. V was shortened by 5 bases and J by 1 base, with 14 bases between the two germline ends. CDR3 protein: CASSQGFGPQETQYF. DNA of the CDR3: TGTGCCAGCAGCCAAGGGTTTGGGCCCCAAGAGACCCAGTACTTC.

There are many counts of this clonotype. The chain carries TRBV19 and TRBJ1-6; D is possibly TRBD1 (5 bases). The CDR3 consists of 15 residues. V was cut by 3 bases and J by 0 bases, with 6 bases left in between. CDR1 is LNHDA, CDR2 SQIVND, per germline (reference sequence). As DNA, the CDR3 is TGTGCCAGTAGTATGGGACGCTCCTATAATTCACCCCTCCACTTT. This translates into CASSMGRSYNSPLHF.

This clonotype was counted many times. The V gene is TRBV2, the J gene TRBJ2-5; TRBD2 aligns across 9 bases. The CDR3 spans 15 residues. After removal of 3 bases from V and 5 bases from J, the junction contained 7 bases not matched to a gene. Looked up from germline, CDR1 is SNHLY and CDR2 is FYNNEI. The DNA for the CDR3 is TGTGCCAGCAGTGACCCTGCGGGAGGGCGGGAGACCCAGTACTTC. Translation gives CASSDPAGGRETQYF.

This clonotype has a handful of counts. The V and J genes are TRBV4-1 and TRBJ2-5; tentatively, D is TRBD2 (5 bases). Germline CDR1 MGHRA, CDR2 YSYEKL. The CDR3 loop spans 16 amino acids. V lost 4 bases to trimming and J lost 3 bases, with 18 bases between them. The DNA for the CDR3 is TGCGCCAGCAGCCGCTACCTGACTACAGCGAAAGAGACCCAGTACTTC. As protein: CASSRYLTTAKETQYF.

At least ten counts were recorded for this clonotype. The chain recombines TRBV4-1 with TRBJ1-1; the D is unclear. The V end lost 1 base, the J end lost 6 bases, and 9 bases lay between the germline ends. Germline V CDR1 and CDR2: MGHRA, YSYEKL. This CDR3 region has 13 residues. This CDR3 is CASSQAGRSEAFF. The CDR3 nucleotides are TGCGCCAGCAGCCAAGCTGGACGGTCTGAAGCTTTCTTT.